The subject of this entry is one TCR beta chain. This entry is derived from a study of blood T cell repertoires in COVID-19. Study-wide background: Sites across the United States, Italy and Spain contributed samples from acute and convalescent COVID-19. T cells, B-cell-depleted T cells, or PBMCs supplied cDNA or gDNA.

How the authors handled the data: Scientists estimated how many nucleated cells there were by amplifying reference gene primers. Only in-frame clones appear in the TCRdb table, and some are missing; sequencing was by immunoSEQ multiplex PCR. That table supplies the V and J calls and clone size; D and trimming were determined from the DNA. The data contain fewer than 300,000 clones, over 70% of them singletons. CDR3 length: 15 residues. Germline lookup yields CDR1 SGHTA and CDR2 FQGNSA. V lost 6 bases, J lost 8 bases, and 22 bases lay in between. Sequenced material: peripheral blood. This sequence was found in a woman aged 35 to 49 who had recovered from COVID-19. The gene calls are TRBV7-2 and TRBJ1-2; D not certain. In DNA, the CDR3 is TGTGCCAGCAGTTCAGGTCGATCTCAAAGGGAGGGCTACACCTTC. Amino acids: CASSSGRSQREGYTF.